This is a list of T cell receptor beta chains from one sample in a study of blood T cell repertoires in COVID-19. TCRdb's copy holds only in-frame clones and misses some; the assay was immunoSEQ multiplex PCR. The sample contains 250,000 to 350,000 clones, around 90% of which appear only once. Sequencing was performed on PBMCs or T cells enriched from blood (not recorded which). The source of these receptors is a woman younger than 35 with acute COVID-19. Both conserved end residues are part of each CDR3. A D gene is named only where the DNA matches it firmly. Part of the rows lack a size; the others show once, few, many or a class for expanded clones.

D gene | clone size | J gene | V gene | CDR3 DNA | CDR3 protein
TRBD1 | NA | TRBJ2-5 | TRBV12-3/TRBV12-4 | TGTGCCAGCAGTTTGGGACAGGGAGAGACCCAGTACTTC | CASSLGQGETQYF
NA | NA | TRBJ2-2 | TRBV18 | TGTGCCAGCTCACCAAACGGGTACGGGGAGCTGTTTTTT | CASSPNGYGELFF
NA | NA | TRBJ1-4 | TRBV2 | TGTGCCAGCAGTGAAGGGGACTCACGGGGGGAAAAACTGTTTTTT | CASSEGDSRGEKLFF
TRBD2 | NA | TRBJ2-1 | TRBV12-5 | TGTGCTAGTGGTTTGGCAGGACTAGCGGGAGGGGATGAGCAGTTCTTC | CASGLAGLAGGDEQFF
NA | NA | TRBJ1-2 | TRBV28 | TGTGCCAGCAGTTTCAGGGAAGGCTACACCTTC | CASSFREGYTF
TRBD2 | few | TRBJ2-6 | TRBV15 | TGTGCCACCAGCAGAATTGGGGCGGGAGCAACGTCCGGGGCCAACGTCCTGACTTTC | CATSRIGAGATSGANVLTF
NA | NA | TRBJ2-1 | TRBV2 | TGTGCCAGCAGGGGGGCGGCACCTGAGCAGTTCTTC | CASRGAAPEQFF
TRBD1 | NA | TRBJ1-1 | TRBV5-1 | TGCGCCAGCAGTGAAAACAGGGGGAGTGGAACTGAAGCTTTCTTT | CASSENRGSGTEAFF
NA | NA | TRBJ1-2 | TRBV28 | TGTGCCAGCAGTAACTACTATGGCTACACCTTC | CASSNYYGYTF
NA | NA | TRBJ2-7 | TRBV1 | TGCACCAGCAGCCAAGATCGGACTAGCGGCTACGAGCAGTACTTC | CTSSQDRTSGYEQYF
NA | NA | TRBJ2-1 | TRBV28 | TGTGCCAGCAGTTTATACAGCAGTATGGACAATGAGCAGTTCTTC | CASSLYSSMDNEQFF
NA | NA | TRBJ2-7 | TRBV3-1/TRBV3-2 | TGTGCCAGCAGCCAAGTGAGCGGGTCCTACGAGCAGTACTTC | CASSQVSGSYEQYF
NA | NA | TRBJ1-1 | TRBV11-2 | TGTGCCAGCAGCCCCCCAGGGACAATGGCTGAAGCTTTCTTT | CASSPPGTMAEAFF
TRBD1 | NA | TRBJ2-7 | TRBV15 | TGTGCCACCAGCAGAGATTGGGTCGGACAGGGGGCTTCCGAGCAGTACTTC | CATSRDWVGQGASEQYF
NA | NA | TRBJ2-4 | TRBV12-5 | TGTGCTAGTGGTCCTGACAGTAAATTAGCCAAAAACATTCAGTACTTC | CASGPDSKLAKNIQYF
NA | NA | TRBJ2-7 | TRBV3-1/TRBV3-2 | TGTGCCAGCAGCCCTCGGGCGGGGCGGGGACTCCCCTCCTTCTACGAGCAGTACTTC | CASSPRAGRGLPSFYEQYF
NA | NA | TRBJ1-3 | TRBV28 | TGTGCCAGCAGTGGGTTAACGAGGACAGACATAGATGGAAACACCATATATTTT | CASSGLTRTDIDGNTIYF
NA | few | TRBJ2-7 | TRBV28 | TGTGCCAGCAGCTTACAACTCTACGAGCAGTACTTC | CASSLQLYEQYF
NA | NA | TRBJ1-2 | TRBV28 | TGTGCCAGCAATGAACAGCTTTACTATGGCTACACCTTC | CASNEQLYYGYTF
NA | NA | TRBJ2-3 | TRBV7-2 | TGTGCCAGCAGCTTAGCAGGGGCGGGGAATTTGGCAGATACGCAGTATTTT | CASSLAGAGNLADTQYF
NA | NA | TRBJ1-5 | TRBV3-1/TRBV3-2 | TGTGCCAGCAGCCAGGGGGGAAATCAGCCCCAGCATTTT | CASSQGGNQPQHF
TRBD1 | NA | TRBJ1-1 | TRBV7-3 | TGTGCCAGCAGCTTGGGACAGGGAAACACTGAAGCTTTCTTT | CASSLGQGNTEAFF
NA | NA | TRBJ1-2 | TRBV24-1 | TGTGCCACCAGTGATTTCGACACCCAAGGCTACACCTTC | CATSDFDTQGYTF
TRBD1 | NA | TRBJ1-2 | TRBV24-1 | TGTGCCACCAATACAGGGGTAAACTATGGCTACACCTTC | CATNTGVNYGYTF
NA | once | TRBJ1-1 | TRBV12-3/TRBV12-4 | TGTGCCAGCTCTAAAGGGGGGGACACTGAAGCTTTCTTT | CASSKGGDTEAFF
TRBD2 | NA | TRBJ2-3 | TRBV9 | TGTGCCAGCAGCGTGCTAGCGGGGGATTGGACAGATACGCAGTATTTT | CASSVLAGDWTDTQYF
TRBD1 | NA | TRBJ1-4 | TRBV18 | TGTGCCAGCTCCCAAAATCCGGGACAGGGGATTTCAACTAATGAAAAACTGTTTTTT | CASSQNPGQGISTNEKLFF
TRBD1 | NA | TRBJ2-1 | TRBV24-1 | TGTGCCACCAGTGACAGGGACAGGGACTACAATGAGCAGTTCTTC | CATSDRDRDYNEQFF
NA | NA | TRBJ1-1 | TRBV28 | TGTGCCAGCAGTGCCCCAGGAGGTAGGGCTTTCTTT | CASSAPGGRAFF
TRBD2 | NA | TRBJ2-1 | TRBV5-1 | TGCGCCAGCAGTTTGACTAGCGGACGCCGGAGCTCCTACAATGAGCAGTTCTTC | CASSLTSGRRSSYNEQFF
TRBD1 | NA | TRBJ1-3 | TRBV28 | TGTGCCAGCAGACCTCGGACAGGGGCAGGCTCTGGAAACACCATATATTTT | CASRPRTGAGSGNTIYF
NA | NA | TRBJ1-2 | TRBV28 | TGTGCCAGCAGTTTATCGCACAGCCTCGTTGGCTACACCTTC | CASSLSHSLVGYTF
TRBD2 | NA | TRBJ2-1 | TRBV18 | TGTGCCAGCTCACCTACTAGCGGGATTTACAATGAGCAGTTCTTC | CASSPTSGIYNEQFF
TRBD1 | NA | TRBJ1-2 | TRBV3-1/TRBV3-2 | TGTGCCAGCAGCGCATCCGGGACAGGGGCCTATGGCTACACCTTC | CASSASGTGAYGYTF
NA | NA | TRBJ2-6 | TRBV9 | TGTGCCAGCAGCCCCCGTGGTGCGGGGCAAATTACTGGGGCCAACGTCCTGACTTTC | CASSPRGAGQITGANVLTF
NA | NA | TRBJ1-2 | TRBV28 | TGTGCCAGCAGCCTACAGGGCGGTTATGGCTACACCTTC | CASSLQGGYGYTF
NA | NA | TRBJ2-7 | TRBV28 | TGTGCCAGCAGTTTATTCGACAGCCGCTACGAGCAGTACTTC | CASSLFDSRYEQYF
NA | NA | TRBJ2-1 | TRBV7-9 | TGTGCCAGCAGCGGGAGTGAGAAAAATGAGCAGTTCTTC | CASSGSEKNEQFF
TRBD1 | NA | TRBJ1-2 | TRBV14 | TGTGCCAGCAGCCAAGGAGACAGGGGGACTAACTATGGCTACACCTTC | CASSQGDRGTNYGYTF
TRBD2 | few | TRBJ2-7 | TRBV10-1 | TGCGCCAGCAGCACTAGCGGGACCTCCGAGCAGTACTTC | CASSTSGTSEQYF
TRBD1 | NA | TRBJ1-1 | TRBV7-3 | TGTGCCAGCAGTTCAGGACAGGGGGCTGCGACTTTCTTT | CASSSGQGAATFF
NA | once | TRBJ1-2 | TRBV10-3 | TGTGCCATCAGTGCCCACCCATGGACAGCTCACAACCCTAACTATGGCTACACCTTC | CAISAHPWTAHNPNYGYTF
TRBD2 | NA | TRBJ2-5 | TRBV5-1 | TGCGCCAGCAGCTTGGGCCGGAGCGGGGCCCAAGAGACCCAGTACTTC | CASSLGRSGAQETQYF
NA | NA | TRBJ2-1 | TRBV24-1 | TGTGCCACCAGTGACCCTAGTCCTACTACCTACTACAATGAGCAGTTCTTC | CATSDPSPTTYYNEQFF
TRBD2 | NA | TRBJ2-1 | TRBV11-2 | TGTGCCAGCAGCTTAGATGGGACTAGCGGATACTACAATGAGCAGTTCTTC | CASSLDGTSGYYNEQFF
TRBD1 | NA | TRBJ1-1 | TRBV28 | TGTGCCAGCACTACAGGGGGCACTGAAGCTTTCTTT | CASTTGGTEAFF
TRBD2 | NA | TRBJ2-3 | TRBV12-5 | TGTGCTAGTGGTTTGGCCCGCGGGAGCCCCACAGATACGCAGTATTTT | CASGLARGSPTDTQYF
NA | NA | TRBJ1-1 | TRBV10-2 | TGCGCCAGCAGTCAGGGATGGAACACTGAAGCTTTCTTT | CASSQGWNTEAFF
NA | NA | TRBJ1-5 | TRBV2 | TGTGCCAGCAGTCCACAGGGTCCTAATCAGCCCCAGCATTTT | CASSPQGPNQPQHF
NA | few | TRBJ1-6 | TRBV19 | TGTGCCACGGGACCGCCGGGAGGTTCACCCCTCCACTTT | CATGPPGGSPLHF
TRBD2 | NA | TRBJ2-1 | TRBV27 | TGTGCCAGCAGTTTGGCGGGGGTAAGTCATGAGCAGTTCTTC | CASSLAGVSHEQFF